A selection of T cell receptor beta chains follows, all from one sample in a study of blood T cell repertoires in COVID-19. This table comes from immunoSEQ multiplex PCR, and its TCRdb copy is limited to in-frame clones, with some not included. The sample lists 25,000 to 35,000 clones; about 82% were seen once. Sample: peripheral blood. Every receptor here comes from an elderly man with active COVID-19. Both conserved end residues are part of each CDR3. The D gene is left open where the match is weak. The size field is filled for only some rows; it gives once, few, many or a size class.

TRBV7-9	.	.	TRBJ2-3	TGTGCCAGCAGCCCCACCAACCTTTTAGCCCCAGATACGCAGTATTTT	CASSPTNLLAPDTQYF
TRBV2	.	.	TRBJ1-4	TGTGCCAGCAGTGAGGCGGGGGGAGATGAAAAACTGTTTTTT	CASSEAGGDEKLFF
TRBV19	TRBD1	.	TRBJ1-2	TGTGCCAGTAGTATAGAGGGACAGGCGTATGGCTACACCTTC	CASSIEGQAYGYTF
TRBV18	.	.	TRBJ2-3	TGTGCCAGCTCACCACGGACAGCTAGCACAGATACGCAGTATTTT	CASSPRTASTDTQYF
TRBV6-6	.	.	TRBJ1-4	TGTGCCAGCAGTTATGCCGGAGTTAATGAAAAACTGTTTTTT	CASSYAGVNEKLFF
TRBV10-3	TRBD2	.	TRBJ2-3	TGTGCCATCCCCCCCTTCGCGGGGGGCTCCTATAGCACAGATACGCAGTATTTT	CAIPPFAGGSYSTDTQYF
TRBV5-4	.	.	TRBJ1-2	TGTGCCAGCAGCTTGTTTCAGAACCCTAACTATGGCTACACCTTC	CASSLFQNPNYGYTF
TRBV9	TRBD2	.	TRBJ2-5	TGTGCCAGCAGCGTATACGGGGGGGCTCAAGAGACCCAGTACTTC	CASSVYGGAQETQYF
TRBV4-2	TRBD1	.	TRBJ2-3	TGTGCCAGCAGCCAAGAACTAAGGGACAGAGATACGCAGTATTTT	CASSQELRDRDTQYF
TRBV9	TRBD2	.	TRBJ2-2	TGTGCCAGCAGCGTAGCAGTGGGTCTAGCGGACACCGGGGAGCTGTTTTTT	CASSVAVGLADTGELFF
TRBV4-2	.	.	TRBJ2-7	TGTGCCAGCAGCCAAGGCGGCGATTATTCCTACGAGCAGTACTTC	CASSQGGDYSYEQYF
TRBV7-2	.	.	TRBJ1-6	TGTGCCAGCAGCTTATCGCTCCTAAAGATGCCCCTCCACTTT	CASSLSLLKMPLHF
TRBV19	.	once	TRBJ2-1	TGTGCCAGTAGTATTCGAGGGGGAACCTACAATGAGCAGTTCTTC	CASSIRGGTYNEQFF
TRBV25-1	TRBD1	.	TRBJ2-3	TGTGCCAGCGGGACAGGGGGCGCAACAGATACGCAGTATTTT	CASGTGGATDTQYF
TRBV18	TRBD1	.	TRBJ2-5	TGTGCCAGCTCACCTTCCGGGACAGGGGGCAAGGAGACCCAGTACTTC	CASSPSGTGGKETQYF
TRBV7-8	TRBD2	.	TRBJ2-1	TGTGCCAGCAGCCCCAGCGGGACTGTCTACAATGAGCAGTTCTTC	CASSPSGTVYNEQFF
TRBV19	.	.	TRBJ2-7	TGTGCCAGTAGTATGAGTCCTAGTCGTGGCGACGAGCAGTACTTC	CASSMSPSRGDEQYF
TRBV9	TRBD1	.	TRBJ2-3	TGTGCCAGCAGCGTAGGACAGGGTGCAGATACGCAGTATTTT	CASSVGQGADTQYF
TRBV11-2	TRBD2	.	TRBJ2-5	TGTGCCAGCAGCTTAACTAGCGGGGGGGGAGGAGAGACCCAGTACTTC	CASSLTSGGGGETQYF
TRBV28	.	.	TRBJ1-5	TGTGCCAGCAGTGAAACAGGGATTAATCAGCCCCAGCATTTT	CASSETGINQPQHF
TRBV27	.	once	TRBJ2-7	TGTGCCAGCAGTTTAGGGGGGGCCACCTACGAGCAGTACTTC	CASSLGGATYEQYF
TRBV18	TRBD1	.	TRBJ1-4	TGTGCCAGCTCACGGGACAGGGCTGAAAAACTGTTTTTT	CASSRDRAEKLFF
TRBV5-1	.	.	TRBJ2-7	TGCGCCAGCAGCTTGAGGGAAGGGGGCGAGCAGTACTTC	CASSLREGGEQYF
TRBV6-6	TRBD1	.	TRBJ1-2	TGTGCCAGCAGGGGGACAGGTCTTAACTATGGCTACACCTTC	CASRGTGLNYGYTF
TRBV18	TRBD1	.	TRBJ1-5	TGTGCCAGCTCCGCGACAGGGGGAGCATCGCCCCAGCATTTT	CASSATGGASPQHF
TRBV5-1	.	.	TRBJ2-7	TGCGCCAGCAGCTTGGAGCCTTTCACCTACGAGCAGTACTTC	CASSLEPFTYEQYF
TRBV21-1	.	.	TRBJ2-1	TGTGCCAGCAGCATCGACAGTAGCTCCTACAATGAGCAGTTCTTC	CASSIDSSSYNEQFF
TRBV7-8	TRBD1	.	TRBJ1-2	TGTGCCAGCACTACGGACAGGGCTTACAACTATGGCTACACCTTC	CASTTDRAYNYGYTF
TRBV30	.	.	TRBJ1-3	TGTGCCTGGAGTGTACGGCCCCCGGAGGGGAACACCATATATTTT	CAWSVRPPEGNTIYF
TRBV7-3	TRBD1	.	TRBJ2-7	TGTGCCAGCAGCCCGTCGGGACAGGGGGTCAGGGAGCAGTACTTC	CASSPSGQGVREQYF
TRBV27	.	.	TRBJ2-7	TGTGCCAGCAGTTTATCGCCGACAGGTTCCCACCTACGAGGGCAGTACTTC	CASSLSPTGSHLRGQYF
TRBV24-1	.	medium-sized	TRBJ1-4	TGTGCCACACAGGGCGCGGATGAAAAACTGTTTTTT	CATQGADEKLFF
TRBV2	.	.	TRBJ1-5	TGTGCCAGCAGTGATGACAGAACCCTAAATCAGCCCCAGCATTTT	CASSDDRTLNQPQHF
TRBV6-2/TRBV6-3	TRBD1	.	TRBJ1-2	TGTGCCAGCAGTCGACAGGGTCTTGGCTATGGCTACACCTTC	CASSRQGLGYGYTF
TRBV6-6	TRBD2	.	TRBJ2-2	TGTGCCAGCAGTCTCGATTCACAAACTCGCGGGGGGGCCTTGTTCGGGGAGCTGTTTTTT	CASSLDSQTRGGALFGELFF
TRBV7-9	.	few	TRBJ1-5	TGTGCCAGCAGCAAAGGTCAAGCCCGAAATCAGCCCCAGCATTTT	CASSKGQARNQPQHF
TRBV6-6	TRBD1	once	TRBJ1-2	TGTGCCAGCTCCATCTCGGACAGGGGATCGGTCTATGGCTACACCTTC	CASSISDRGSVYGYTF
TRBV19	.	.	TRBJ2-5	TGTGCCAGTAGTACCGGACAGACCCAAGAGACCCAGTACTTC	CASSTGQTQETQYF